Reported below is one T cell receptor (beta chain). This entry comes from a study of blood T cell repertoires in COVID-19. Study background: Italy, Spain and the United States were the sources of the convalescent and acute COVID-19 samples. Nucleic acid was either cDNA or gDNA, and it came from T cells, B-cell-depleted T cells, or PBMCs.

Germline V gene sequence: CDR1 SGHAT, CDR2 FQNNGV. The V segment lost 5 bases and the J segment 7 bases; nucleotides outside the gene matches: 12. This CDR3 region has 16 residues. The authors' processing: Reference gene primer amplification yielded estimated nucleated cell counts. Assay: immunoSEQ multiplex PCR; the TCRdb copy retains only in-frame clones and omits some. Clone size and V and J calls were adopted from that table, with D and trimming inferred from the DNA. The table records about 280,000 clones, about 89% of them present only once. What was sequenced was peripheral blood. The V gene is TRBV11-2, the J gene TRBJ1-5; 9 bases agree with TRBD1. The source of this sequence is a man aged 35 to 55 with acute or convalescent COVID-19. CDR3 protein: CASSPGQGRDMQPQHF. CDR3 DNA sequence: TGTGCCAGCAGCCCAGGACAGGGGAGGGATATGCAGCCCCAGCATTTT. Variable domain in full (rest from reference TRBV11-2 and TRBJ1-5): EAGVAQSPRYKIIEKRQSVAFWCNPISGHATLYWYQQILGQGPKLLIQFQNNGVVDDSQLPKDRFSAERLKGVDSTLKIQPAKLEDSAVYLCASSPGQGRDMQPQHFGDGTRLSIL.